This passage covers 26 T cell receptor beta chains from one sample sequenced in a study of PD-1 blockade in mismatch repair-deficient tumors. Assay used: immunoSEQ multiplex PCR; TCRdb lists only in-frame clones, some missing. The sample has 50,000 or so clones; over 70% are singletons. Specimen: peripheral blood, collected less than 21 weeks after starting pembrolizumab. These TCRs come from an adult with mismatch repair-deficient cancer.

This chain joins TRBV9 and TRBJ1-1, with a possible D match to TRBD1 (5 bases). V was trimmed by 2 bases and J by 3 bases, leaving 20 bases between them. The CDR3 is made up of 17 amino acids. Germline lookup yields CDR1 SGDLS and CDR2 YYNGEE. The CDR3 coding sequence is TGTGCCAGCAGCGTGACGGCAGGGCTGAGTTGGGACACTGAAGCTTTCTTT. Its protein product is CASSVTAGLSWDTEAFF.

The chain joins TRBV19 to TRBJ2-5; the D is unclear. This CDR3 comprises 14 residues. Germline-derived CDR1 and CDR2 are LNHDA and SQIVND (reference sequence). V dropped 3 bases and J dropped 1 base, with 9 bases sitting between them. Written as DNA, the CDR3 is TGTGCCAGTAGTATGGGGAATATCCAAGAGACCCAGTACTTC. As protein: CASSMGNIQETQYF.

This clone was detected a few times. The CDR3 region is CASSMGEHRSSYNEQFF. CDR3 nucleotides: TGTGCCAGTAGTATGGGGGAACACCGGAGCTCCTACAATGAGCAGTTCTTC. V and J are TRBV19 and TRBJ2-1; D may correspond to TRBD1 or TRBD2 (5 bases each). The germline V and J ends were trimmed by 3 bases and 0 bases, with 15 bases remaining between them. The CDR3 length is 17 residues. Germline V lookup: CDR1 LNHDA, CDR2 SQIVND (reference sequence). Combining the CDR3 with reference TRBV19 and TRBJ2-1 gives the whole variable domain DGGITQSPKYLFRKEGQNVTLSCEQNLNHDAMYWYRQDPGQGLRLIYYSQIVNDFQKGDIAEGYSVSREKKESFPLTVTSAQKNPTAFYLCASSMGEHRSSYNEQFFGPGTRLTVL.

The chain is built from TRBV19 and TRBJ1-1; 7 bases are shared with TRBD1. The V gene end was trimmed by 6 bases and the J gene end by 6 bases; junction bases not matched to a gene: 10. Germline V gene lookup returns CDR1 LNHDA and CDR2 SQIVND (reference sequence). This CDR3 contains 14 residues. The CDR3 region is CASSLTMDRSEAFF. The CDR3 DNA reads TGTGCCAGTAGCCTAACTATGGACAGGTCTGAAGCTTTCTTT.

The genes are TRBV5-1 and TRBJ2-2; D might be TRBD2 (5 bases). CDR3 length: 15 amino acids. Germline V CDR1 and CDR2: SGHRS, YFSETQ. Trimming stripped 2 bases from V and 7 bases from J, with 15 bases between. CDR3 loop: CASSFSEGPIGELFF. The CDR3, as DNA: TGCGCCAGCAGCTTCAGTGAGGGCCCCATCGGGGAGCTGTTTTTT.

There are a few counts of this clone. This chain joins TRBV5-4 and TRBJ1-1; D remains ambiguous. Trimming cost V 4 bases and J 3 bases, with 13 bases left between them. Looked up from germline, CDR1 is SGHNT and CDR2 is YYREEE (reference sequence). The length of the CDR3 is 14 residues. The CDR3 DNA is TGTGCCAGCAGCAGCGGGATCATGGACACTGAAGCTTTCTTT. Translated, it gives CASSSGIMDTEAFF. Using reference TRBV5-4 and TRBJ1-1 for the parts outside the CDR3, the full variable domain is ETGVTQSPTHLIKTRGQQVTLRCSSQSGHNTVSWYQQALGQGPQFIFQYYREEENGRGNFPPRFSGLQFPNYSSELNVNALELDDSALYLCASSSGIMDTEAFFGQGTRLTVV.

The chain has TRBV6-6 and TRBJ2-7; possible D gene TRBD1, 6 bases. With 0 bases removed from V and 9 bases from J, the gap between germline ends came to 18 bases. The CDR3 is 15 residues long. Germline CDR1 reads MNHNY; CDR2 reads SVGAGI (reference sequence). CDR3 sequence (DNA): TGTGCCAGCAGTTACTCCGGGGTAGCAGGGGTTTCGCAGTACTTC. Encoded protein: CASSYSGVAGVSQYF.

This clone was observed a few times. The chain is built from TRBV7-9 and TRBJ2-3; 9 nucleotides match TRBD1. Unmatched junction bases numbered 5, after V lost 5 bases and J lost 2 bases. Germline-derived CDR1 and CDR2 are SEHNR and FQNEAQ (reference sequence). The CDR3 is made up of 15 amino acids. CDR3 in DNA: TGTGCCAGCAGCCGGGACAGGGCTCTCACAGATACGCAGTATTTT. Protein sequence: CASSRDRALTDTQYF.

The chain is built from TRBV5-5 and TRBJ2-3; TRBD2 is a possible D gene (6 bases). The V and J ends lost 7 bases and 0 bases respectively, with 12 bases between them. CDR3 size: 14 residues. Germline assignment: CDR1 SGHKS and CDR2 YYEKEE (reference sequence). Written as DNA, the CDR3 is TGTGCCAGCCATCGGGGGAGTAGCACAGATACGCAGTATTTT. Its translation is CASHRGSSTDTQYF.

The CDR3 DNA reads as TGTGCCAGCAGCCAAGATATCGACTCTTGGCGGTCTTACAATGAGCAGTTCTTC. Protein product: CASSQDIDSWRSYNEQFF. The gene calls are TRBV14 and TRBJ2-1; D is unresolved. The V end was cut by 0 bases, the J end by 4 bases, with 19 bases between. CDR3 size: 18 residues. Germline-derived CDR1 and CDR2 are SGHDN and FVKESK.

The CDR3 DNA is TGCAGCGCCAGGAGAGGGGCTAGCGGGAGTTACGAGCAGTACTTC. Translation: CSARRGASGSYEQYF. The chain links TRBV29-1 to TRBJ2-7; 10 nucleotides match TRBD2. This CDR3 has 15 residues. Germline V CDR1 and CDR2: SQVTM, ANQGSEA. V gave up 7 bases and J gave up 4 bases; unmatched junction bases: 13.

The V and J genes are TRBV5-4 and TRBJ1-1; a weak D match, TRBD1 (5 bases). The CDR3 contains 13 residues. V was clipped by 6 bases and J by 5 bases, with 14 bases between them. Germline V gene sequence: CDR1 SGHNT, CDR2 YYREEE (reference sequence). The CDR3 DNA reads TGTGCCAGCATCGGGACGGATGGGACTGAAGCTTTCTTT. It specifies CASIGTDGTEAFF.

The chain employs TRBV11-3 and TRBJ2-7, with unresolved D. Germline assignment: CDR1 SGHNT and CDR2 YENEEA. The CDR3 loop spans 13 amino acids. V dropped 2 bases and J dropped 7 bases, with 12 bases sitting between them. The CDR3 protein is CASSLSRLEEQYF. In nucleotides, the CDR3 is TGTGCCAGCAGCTTATCTCGACTCGAAGAGCAGTACTTC.

The chain joins TRBV5-1 to TRBJ2-3; 7 nucleotides match TRBD2. The V gene's germline CDR1 is SGHRS and CDR2 YFSETQ. This CDR3 has 15 amino acids. With V trimmed by 3 bases and J by 3 bases, 7 bases remained unmatched. As DNA, the CDR3 is TGCGCCAGCAGCTGGAGGGGACTAAAAACAGATACGCAGTATTTT. Translated: CASSWRGLKTDTQYF. The whole variable domain, remainder taken from reference TRBV5-1 and TRBJ2-3, is KAGVTQTPRYLIKTRGQQVTLSCSPISGHRSVSWYQQTPGQGLQFLFEYFSETQRNKGNFPGRFSGRQFSNSRSEMNVSTLELGDSALYLCASSWRGLKTDTQYFGPGTRLTVL.

The J gene is TRBJ2-7, the V gene TRBV7-9; 13 bases line up with TRBD2. Trimming cost V 5 bases and J 7 bases; bases outside gene matches: 8. The V gene's germline CDR1 is SEHNR and CDR2 FQNEAQ (reference sequence). CDR3 size: 15 residues. The CDR3 nucleotides read TGTGCCAGCAGCCCCTCTGGACTAGCGGGAGATGAGCAGTACTTC. Its protein is CASSPSGLAGDEQYF.

This chain uses TRBV5-8 with TRBJ2-3, with 7 bases that match TRBD2. The V gene's germline CDR1 is SGHTS and CDR2 YDEGEE. V was pared by 2 bases and J by 0 bases, with 3 bases of the junction left unmatched. CDR3 length: 15 residues. CDR3 sequence reads: CASSLEGGSTDTQYF. The DNA for the CDR3 is TGTGCCAGCAGCTTAGAGGGAGGGAGCACAGATACGCAGTATTTT.

V usage is TRBV19 and J usage is TRBJ2-1; 10 nucleotides match TRBD2. This CDR3 comprises 14 residues. Looked up from germline, CDR1 is LNHDA and CDR2 is SQIVND (reference sequence). Unmatched junction bases numbered 4, after V lost 5 bases and J lost 6 bases. CDR3 protein: CASSPSGSSNEQFF. CDR3 coding DNA: TGTGCCAGTAGTCCTAGCGGGAGTTCCAATGAGCAGTTCTTC. Supplemented by reference TRBV19 and TRBJ2-1, the full variable domain reads DGGITQSPKYLFRKEGQNVTLSCEQNLNHDAMYWYRQDPGQGLRLIYYSQIVNDFQKGDIAEGYSVSREKKESFPLTVTSAQKNPTAFYLCASSPSGSSNEQFFGPGTRLTVL.

The chain is built from TRBV6-5 and TRBJ2-7, with D perhaps matching TRBD2 (5 bases). V lost 2 bases and J 2 bases, leaving 10 bases between the germline ends. The CDR3 is 14 amino acids. Germline CDR1 and CDR2: MNHEY and SVGAGI. CDR3 loop: CASSYSGRAYEQYF. CDR3 bases: TGTGCCAGCAGTTACAGTGGGAGAGCCTACGAGCAGTACTTC.

The V gene is TRBV6-6, the J gene TRBJ2-1; D may be TRBD1 (5 bases). Germline CDR1 MNHNY, CDR2 SVGAGI (reference sequence). V was shortened by 3 bases and J by 1 base, with 10 bases between the two germline ends. This CDR3 region has 15 residues. CDR3: CASSYIAGSYNEQFF. The CDR3 nucleotides read TGTGCCAGCAGTTATATTGCAGGGTCCTACAATGAGCAGTTCTTC.

The rearrangement uses TRBV4-2 and TRBJ2-3; possible D gene TRBD1, 5 bases. This CDR3 has 14 residues. V was shortened by 5 bases and J by 4 bases, with 13 bases between the two germline ends. Per the germline V gene, CDR1 is LGHNA and CDR2 is YNFKEQ. CDR3 residues: CASSLVGEADTQYF. CDR3 nucleotide sequence: TGTGCCAGCAGCTTGGTAGGGGAAGCAGATACGCAGTATTTT.

V usage is TRBV7-9 and J usage is TRBJ1-2, with 7 bases that match TRBD1. The J segment lost 1 base and the V segment lost 5 bases, leaving 7 bases of the junction unmatched. Germline assignment: CDR1 SEHNR and CDR2 FQNEAQ (reference sequence). The CDR3 has 15 residues. CDR3 sequence: CASSIGTDFNYGYTF. CDR3 coding DNA: TGTGCCAGCAGCATTGGGACAGATTTTAACTATGGCTACACCTTC.

In this sample, this clone turned up once. The chain is built from TRBV12-5 and TRBJ2-4; no clear D gene. From germline, CDR1 is LGHNT and CDR2 FRNRAP. The CDR3 has 15 residues. V was trimmed by 3 bases and J by 3 bases, leaving 12 bases between them. This CDR3 reads CASGLGFGIKNIQYF. The CDR3 region has the DNA TGTGCTAGTGGTTTAGGTTTTGGGATCAAAAACATTCAGTACTTC.

The chain uses TRBV9 and TRBJ2-2, with TRBD1 identical over 7 bases. Germline CDR1 and CDR2: SGDLS and YYNGEE. J was trimmed by 3 bases and V by 4 bases; bases with no gene match: 6. The CDR3 covers 15 residues. CDR3 residues: CASSLKGQDTGELFF. As DNA, the CDR3 is TGTGCCAGCAGCTTAAAAGGACAGGACACCGGGGAGCTGTTTTTT.

A single count supports this clone. The chain joins TRBV19 to TRBJ1-5; D unclear. Germline V gene data show CDR1 as LNHDA and CDR2 as SQIVND (reference sequence). The CDR3 totals 12 residues. V lost 9 bases, J lost 6 bases, and 12 bases lay in between. DNA of the CDR3: TGTGCCAGCAACAAGTGGGGTCAGCCCCAGCATTTT. This translates into CASNKWGQPQHF. The whole variable domain, filled in from reference TRBV19 and TRBJ1-5, reads DGGITQSPKYLFRKEGQNVTLSCEQNLNHDAMYWYRQDPGQGLRLIYYSQIVNDFQKGDIAEGYSVSREKKESFPLTVTSAQKNPTAFYLCASNKWGQPQHFGDGTRLSIL.

V and J are TRBV10-3 and TRBJ2-5, with D uncertain. This CDR3 is built from 13 residues. Trimming removed 2 bases at V and 4 bases at J, with 8 bases between. Germline CDR1 and CDR2: ENHRY and SYGVKD. The CDR3 reads CAISEGRGETQYF. As DNA, the CDR3 is TGTGCCATCAGTGAGGGCAGAGGAGAGACCCAGTACTTC.

The chain carries TRBV2 and TRBJ1-1, with TRBD1 matching over 10 bases. The germline V gene has CDR1 SNHLY and CDR2 FYNNEI. This CDR3 spans 15 amino acids. Germline trimming cut 9 bases from V and 3 bases from J; bases unmatched to any gene: 10. CDR3 sequence: CARDRGRGSDTEAFF. DNA of the CDR3: TGTGCCAGAGACAGGGGGCGCGGTTCGGACACTGAAGCTTTCTTT.